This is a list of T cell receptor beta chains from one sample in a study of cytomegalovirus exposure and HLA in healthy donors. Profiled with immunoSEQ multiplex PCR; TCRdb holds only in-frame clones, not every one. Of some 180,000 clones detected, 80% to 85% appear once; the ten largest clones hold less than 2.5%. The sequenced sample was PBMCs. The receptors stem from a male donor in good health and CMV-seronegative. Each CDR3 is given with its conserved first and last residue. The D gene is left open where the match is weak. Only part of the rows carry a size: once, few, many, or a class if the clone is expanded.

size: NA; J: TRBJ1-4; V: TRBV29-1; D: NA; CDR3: CSVVGRNEKLFF; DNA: TGCAGCGTTGTAGGGAGAAATGAAAAACTGTTTTTT
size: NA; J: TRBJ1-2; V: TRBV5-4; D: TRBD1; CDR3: CASSSTGQGADYGYTF; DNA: TGTGCCAGCAGCTCTACCGGACAGGGGGCCGACTATGGCTACACCTTC
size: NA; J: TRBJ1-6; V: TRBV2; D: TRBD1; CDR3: CASSEEGQSTSPLHF; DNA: TGTGCCAGCAGTGAAGAGGGACAGTCGACTTCACCCCTCCACTTT
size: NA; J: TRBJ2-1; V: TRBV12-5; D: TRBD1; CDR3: CASAGTGEDYNEQFF; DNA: TGTGCTAGTGCCGGAACAGGGGAAGACTACAATGAGCAGTTCTTC
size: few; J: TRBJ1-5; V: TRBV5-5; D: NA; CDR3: CASASGGILQPQHF; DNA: TGTGCCAGCGCTTCGGGGGGGATCCTCCAGCCCCAGCATTTT
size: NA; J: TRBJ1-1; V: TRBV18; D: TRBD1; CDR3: CASSPRQGSGTEAFF; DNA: TGTGCCAGCTCACCCCGACAGGGTAGTGGAACTGAAGCTTTCTTT
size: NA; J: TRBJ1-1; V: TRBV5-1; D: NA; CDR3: CASSQGSADTEAFF; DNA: TGCGCCAGCTCTCAGGGGAGTGCGGACACTGAAGCTTTCTTT
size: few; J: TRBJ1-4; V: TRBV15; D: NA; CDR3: CATSKITQGMGEKLFF; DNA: TGTGCCACCAGCAAGATAACTCAGGGGATGGGGGAAAAACTGTTTTTT
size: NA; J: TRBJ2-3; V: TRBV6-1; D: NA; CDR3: CASMTGHSTDTQYF; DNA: TGTGCCAGCATGACAGGACACAGCACAGATACGCAGTATTTT
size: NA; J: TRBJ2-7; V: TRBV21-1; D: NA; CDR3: CASSPPRDRVLMQYF; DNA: TGTGCCAGCAGCCCCCCCCGGGACAGGGTACTAATGCAGTACTTC
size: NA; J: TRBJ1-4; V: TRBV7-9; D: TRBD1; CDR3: CASSPGTVNEKLFF; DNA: TGTGCCAGCAGCCCCGGGACAGTTAATGAAAAACTGTTTTTT
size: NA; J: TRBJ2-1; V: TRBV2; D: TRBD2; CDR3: CASSVGRGGLSEQFF; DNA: TGTGCCAGCAGCGTCGGGCGGGGGGGCCTTAGTGAGCAGTTCTTC